Listed below are T cell receptor beta chains from one sample, sequenced in a study of T cell changes during pregnancy in multiple sclerosis. The protocol was immunoSEQ multiplex PCR, while the TCRdb copy is restricted to in-frame clones and leaves out a portion. The table shows about 42,000 clones, with about 87% occurring only once. The sequencing used CD4+ T cells from peripheral blood mononuclear cells, collected in the second trimester of pregnancy. These receptors were taken from a female donor with multiple sclerosis, enrolled in a pregnancy study. CDR3s include the opening cysteine and the closing phenylalanine or tryptophan. The order of the fields is CDR3 DNA, CDR3 protein, J gene, V gene, D gene, clone size. A D gene is named only where the DNA matches it firmly. Not all rows give a size; the values are once, few, many and, for expanded clones, a class.

TGTGCCAGCAGCGCGGCTAGCGGGAGTTACGGGGAGCTGTTTTTT | CASSAASGSYGELFF | TRBJ2-2 | TRBV5-5 | TRBD2 | -
TGCGCCAGCAGCTTGGCAGGGGGCCAGGGAGAGACCCAGTACTTC | CASSLAGGQGETQYF | TRBJ2-5 | TRBV5-1 | TRBD1 | -
TGTGCCAGCAGCTTACGGACTAGCGGCAGGGAAAGTTACGAGCAGTACTTC | CASSLRTSGRESYEQYF | TRBJ2-7 | TRBV11-2 | TRBD2 | -
TGTGCCAGCAGTTTCATCGGGACTAGCGGGAGCTATGAGCAGTTCTTC | CASSFIGTSGSYEQFF | TRBJ2-1 | TRBV28 | TRBD2 | -
TGTGCCAGCAGCTCTCGGGACAGGGGGGCCGAGCAGTACTTC | CASSSRDRGAEQYF | TRBJ2-7 | TRBV7-2 | TRBD1 | few
TGTGCCAGCAGCGCTGGACTGAACCTTGACTACGAGCAGTACTTC | CASSAGLNLDYEQYF | TRBJ2-7 | TRBV2 | - | -
TGTGCCAGCAGCAAAGTTGGAGGGGCGTCCCGCCGCGCCTACAATGAGCAGTTCTTC | CASSKVGGASRRAYNEQFF | TRBJ2-1 | TRBV21-1 | - | -
TGTGCCAGCAGTGAACAGGGGGCTGGAATGAACACTGAAGCTTTCTTT | CASSEQGAGMNTEAFF | TRBJ1-1 | TRBV28 | TRBD1 | -
TGTGCCAGCAGCTTGGTTCCAACCGGGTACGAGCAGTACTTC | CASSLVPTGYEQYF | TRBJ2-7 | TRBV7-2 | - | -
TGTGCCAGCTCACCTTATCGGACAGGGGGCATAGATACGCAGTATTTT | CASSPYRTGGIDTQYF | TRBJ2-3 | TRBV18 | TRBD1 | -
TGTGCCAGCAGACATCCGGGACTACACTACGAGCAGTACTTC | CASRHPGLHYEQYF | TRBJ2-7 | TRBV2 | TRBD2 | -
TGTGCCAGCACCCGGTCGGGGTGGGAGACCCAGTACTTC | CASTRSGWETQYF | TRBJ2-5 | TRBV7-9 | - | -
TGCGCCAGCAGCAGCGGGGCCCTCTCCTACGAGCAGTACTTC | CASSSGALSYEQYF | TRBJ2-7 | TRBV5-1 | TRBD2 | -
TGTGCCAGCAGCCTCCTTTGGCGGGAAACTGAAGCTTTCTTT | CASSLLWRETEAFF | TRBJ1-1 | TRBV5-6 | - | -
TGTGCCAGCAGCTTAGATAGCGGGGGGCCGTACACCGGGGAGCTGTTTTTT | CASSLDSGGPYTGELFF | TRBJ2-2 | TRBV11-3 | TRBD2 | -
TGTGCCAGCAGCGCCCTACCGCGAGATACGCAGTATTTT | CASSALPRDTQYF | TRBJ2-3 | TRBV9 | - | -
TGCGCCAGCAGCTTGGGGGGGGAGCGCCAAGAGACCCAGTACTTC | CASSLGGERQETQYF | TRBJ2-5 | TRBV5-1 | - | -
TGTGCCAGCAGTTCAAAGTCCGGGGGCACTGAAGCTTTCTTT | CASSSKSGGTEAFF | TRBJ1-1 | TRBV7-2 | - | -